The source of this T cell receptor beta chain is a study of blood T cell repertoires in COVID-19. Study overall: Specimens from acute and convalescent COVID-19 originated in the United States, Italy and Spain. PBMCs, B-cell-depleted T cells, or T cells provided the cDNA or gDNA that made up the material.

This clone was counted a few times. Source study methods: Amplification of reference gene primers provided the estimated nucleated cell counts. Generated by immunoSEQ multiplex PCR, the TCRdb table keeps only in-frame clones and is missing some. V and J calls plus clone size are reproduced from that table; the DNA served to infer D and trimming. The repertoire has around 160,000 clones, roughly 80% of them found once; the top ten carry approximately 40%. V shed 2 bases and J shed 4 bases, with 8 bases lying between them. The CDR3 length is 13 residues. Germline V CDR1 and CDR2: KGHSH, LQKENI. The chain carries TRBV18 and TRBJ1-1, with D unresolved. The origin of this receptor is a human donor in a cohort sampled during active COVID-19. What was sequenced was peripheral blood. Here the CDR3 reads CASSPSGSTEAFF. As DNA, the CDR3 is TGTGCCAGCTCACCATCGGGGAGCACTGAAGCTTTCTTT. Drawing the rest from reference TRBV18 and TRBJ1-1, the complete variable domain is NAGVMQNPRHLVRRRGQEARLRCSPMKGHSHVYWYRQLPEEGLKFMVYLQKENIIDESGMPKERFSAEFPKEGPSILRIQQVVRGDSAAYFCASSPSGSTEAFFGQGTRLTVV.